This T cell receptor (beta chain) derives from a study of Ad26.COV2.S vaccination and SARS-CoV-2 variants. Across the study: Ad26.COV2.S was injected intramuscularly once or twice, 56 days apart. Study-level findings and limits: Researchers reported similar non-spike TCR breadth in vaccine and placebo recipients.

Trimming stripped 1 base from V and 7 bases from J, with 5 bases between. Per germline, CDR1 LNHDA and CDR2 SQIVND (reference sequence). There are 12 residues in the CDR3. Some clones are missing from TCRdb's copy, which holds only in-frame ones; the method was immunoSEQ multiplex PCR. Counted here are some 450,000 clones, about 90% occurring once; the ten biggest clones make up roughly 4%. With regard to this clone: Its antigen is currently unknown.

The treatment was: about 20 received Ad26.COV2.S at low or high dose, single or two shots; 5 received placebo; per-sample allocation not given. Day 63 following the first vaccine or placebo injection was when the samples were taken. The gene calls are TRBV19 and TRBJ2-1, with a tentative D call TRBD2 (5 bases). This receptor was obtained from a person between 18 and 65 years old who received the Ad26.COV2.S COVID-19 vaccine or a placebo. The sequencing here drew on peripheral blood, taken in a trial of Ad26.COV2.S vaccine versus placebo. The CDR3 sequence is CASSIGRNEQFF. CDR3 sequence (DNA): TGTGCCAGTAGTATAGGGAGGAATGAGCAGTTCTTC.